This entry describes one T cell receptor (beta chain). Antigen unknown. Amplification of TCR beta CDR3 regions was performed using RNA transcripts as template. First-round RT-PCR with HTBI primers amplified the TCR CDR3 region. TCRdb passed the multiplex PCR reads through MiXCR, listing each CDR3 protein once. The data show some 270,000 distinct CDR3 sequences, roughly 15% seen once. Germline V CDR1 and CDR2: SNHLY, FYNNEI. The CDR3 runs to 14 residues. Trimming at V came to 7 bases and at J to 0 bases, leaving 4 bases not matched to a gene. The data were obtained in a study of T cells in Graves' hyperthyroidism and ophthalmopathy. Regarding the study as a whole: A 13 V-J model separated ophthalmopathy from stable hyperthyroidism. Blood held most thyroid clonotypes expanded above 0.001 frequency.

Blood from later-ophthalmopathy patients was taken at first hyperthyroidism diagnosis. The chain is built from TRBV2 and TRBJ2-3; 7 nucleotides match TRBD1. What was sequenced was blood. This clonotype originated in a woman in her 30s with Graves' hyperthyroidism that later progressed to Graves' ophthalmopathy. CDR3 in DNA: TGTGCCAGCAACGACAGGGTGAGCACAGATACGCAGTATTTT. Residues: CASNDRVSTDTQYF.